This entry describes one T cell receptor beta chain. This sample is part of a study of identical twins. Looked up from germline, CDR1 is SEHNR and CDR2 is FQNEAQ (reference sequence). V was pared by 4 bases and J by 5 bases, with 3 bases of the junction left unmatched. The CDR3 has 13 residues. One entry per CDR3 protein results from TCRdb running MiXCR on the 5' RACE reads. Of 1.5 million to 2 million distinct CDR3 sequences in the sample, around a third were seen once. The chain has TRBV7-9 and TRBJ2-7; 9 bases fit TRBD2. The clonotype comes from a newborn girl in good health. What was sequenced was cord blood. CDR3 in amino acids: CASSYSGSDEQYF. CDR3 in DNA: TGTGCCAGCAGCTATAGCGGGAGCGACGAGCAGTACTTC.